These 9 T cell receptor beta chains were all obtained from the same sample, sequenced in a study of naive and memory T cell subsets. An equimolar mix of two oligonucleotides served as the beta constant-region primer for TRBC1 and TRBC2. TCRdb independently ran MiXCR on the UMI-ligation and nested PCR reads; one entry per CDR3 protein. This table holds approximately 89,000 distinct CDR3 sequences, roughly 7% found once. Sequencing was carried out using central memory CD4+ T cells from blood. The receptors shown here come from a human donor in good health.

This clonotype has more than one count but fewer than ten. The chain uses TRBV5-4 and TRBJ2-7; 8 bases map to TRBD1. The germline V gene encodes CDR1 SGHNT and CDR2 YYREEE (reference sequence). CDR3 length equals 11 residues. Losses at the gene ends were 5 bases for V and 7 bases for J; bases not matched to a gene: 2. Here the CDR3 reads CASRQGGEQYF. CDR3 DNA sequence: TGTGCCAGCAGACAGGGGGGAGAGCAGTACTTC.

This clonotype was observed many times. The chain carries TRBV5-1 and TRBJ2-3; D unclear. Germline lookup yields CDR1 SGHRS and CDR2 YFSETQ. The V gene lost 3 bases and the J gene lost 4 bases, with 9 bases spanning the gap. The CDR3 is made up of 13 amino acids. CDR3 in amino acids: CASSWNAPDTQYF. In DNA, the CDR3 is TGCGCCAGCAGCTGGAATGCCCCAGATACGCAGTATTTT.

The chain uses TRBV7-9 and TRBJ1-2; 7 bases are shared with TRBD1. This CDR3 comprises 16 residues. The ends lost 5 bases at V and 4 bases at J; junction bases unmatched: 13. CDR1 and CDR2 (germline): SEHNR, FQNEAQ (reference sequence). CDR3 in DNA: TGTGCCAGCAGCCTGTCACGGGGTCCAGGGGGCTATGGCTACACCTTC. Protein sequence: CASSLSRGPGGYGYTF.

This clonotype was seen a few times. CDR3 nucleotides: TGTGCCAGCAGCTTAGGACGGGTATTCTCTGGGGCCAACGTCCTGACTTTC. Residues: CASSLGRVFSGANVLTF. The J gene is TRBJ2-6, the V gene TRBV7-9; no definite D call. CDR1 is SEHNR and CDR2 is FQNEAQ in the germline V gene (reference sequence). Trimming left V 1 base short and J 0 bases short, with 10 bases between. The CDR3 totals 17 residues.

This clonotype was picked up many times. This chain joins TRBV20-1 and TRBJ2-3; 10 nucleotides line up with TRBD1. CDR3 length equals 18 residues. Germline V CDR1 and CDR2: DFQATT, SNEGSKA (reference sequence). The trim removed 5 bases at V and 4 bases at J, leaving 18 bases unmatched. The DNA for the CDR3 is TGCAGTGCTGGGACTTTAGCGGGACAGGGGATAAAGCCAGATACGCAGTATTTT. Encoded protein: CSAGTLAGQGIKPDTQYF.

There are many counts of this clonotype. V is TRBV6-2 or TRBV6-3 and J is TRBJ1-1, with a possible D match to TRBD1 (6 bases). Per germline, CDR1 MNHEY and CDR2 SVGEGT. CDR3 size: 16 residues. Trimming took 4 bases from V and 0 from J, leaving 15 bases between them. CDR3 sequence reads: CASSSAGQRLNTEAFF. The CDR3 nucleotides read TGTGCCAGCAGTTCCGCCGGACAGAGACTGAACACTGAAGCTTTCTTT.

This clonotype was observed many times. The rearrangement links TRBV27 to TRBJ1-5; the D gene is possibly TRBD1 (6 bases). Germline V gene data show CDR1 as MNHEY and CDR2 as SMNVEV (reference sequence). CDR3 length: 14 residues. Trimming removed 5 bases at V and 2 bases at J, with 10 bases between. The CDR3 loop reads CASSGTWGNQPQHF. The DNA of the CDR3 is TGTGCCAGCAGTGGGACATGGGGCAATCAGCCCCAGCATTTT.

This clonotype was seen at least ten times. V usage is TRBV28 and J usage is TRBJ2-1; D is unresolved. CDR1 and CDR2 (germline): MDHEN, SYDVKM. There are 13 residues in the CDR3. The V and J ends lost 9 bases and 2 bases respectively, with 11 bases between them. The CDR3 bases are TGTGCCAGTGTTGGTTTCCCCTACAATGAGCAGTTCTTC. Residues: CASVGFPYNEQFF.

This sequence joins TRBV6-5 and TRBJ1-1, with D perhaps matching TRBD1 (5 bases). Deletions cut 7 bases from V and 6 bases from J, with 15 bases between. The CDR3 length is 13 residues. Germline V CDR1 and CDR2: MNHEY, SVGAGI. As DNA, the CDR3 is TGTGCCAGCACCTTACCCGGGGGATCTGAAGCTTTCTTT. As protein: CASTLPGGSEAFF.